This paragraph covers one TCR beta chain sequence. Germline V gene data show CDR1 as SGHRS and CDR2 as YFSETQ. The trim removed 4 bases at V and 2 bases at J, leaving 7 bases unmatched. This CDR3 spans 17 amino acids. Authors' analysis steps: Amplified reference gene primers provided the basis for estimating nucleated cell counts. Profiled with immunoSEQ multiplex PCR; TCRdb holds only in-frame clones, not every one. V, J and clone size derive from that table, while D and trimming were established from the DNA sequence. The table lists 98,000 or so clones, 75% to 90% of them singletons, with over 20% in the top ten. These data originate in a study of blood T cell repertoires in COVID-19. Overall study context: Samples representing acute and convalescent COVID-19 were sourced from the United States, Italy and Spain. Sample material is recorded as cDNA or gDNA derived from T cells, B-cell-depleted T cells, or PBMCs.

The chain carries TRBV5-1 and TRBJ2-3; 13 nucleotides align to TRBD2. The sequenced sample consisted of peripheral blood. This TCR was recovered from a man aged 60 to 69 with acute or convalescent COVID-19. CDR3 coding DNA: TGCGCCAGCAGCCGCGGGACTAGCGGGACTTACACAGATACGCAGTATTTT. This codes for CASSRGTSGTYTDTQYF.